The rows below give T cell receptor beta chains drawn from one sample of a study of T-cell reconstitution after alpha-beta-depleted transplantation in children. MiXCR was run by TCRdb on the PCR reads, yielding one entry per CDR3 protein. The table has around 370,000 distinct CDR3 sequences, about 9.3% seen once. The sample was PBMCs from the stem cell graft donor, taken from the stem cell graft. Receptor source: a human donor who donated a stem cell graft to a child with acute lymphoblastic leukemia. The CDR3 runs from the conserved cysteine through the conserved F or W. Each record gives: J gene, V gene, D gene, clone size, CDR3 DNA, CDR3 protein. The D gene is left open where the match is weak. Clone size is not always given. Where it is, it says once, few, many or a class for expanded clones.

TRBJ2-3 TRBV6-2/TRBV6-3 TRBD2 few TGTGCCAGCAGTTACCCAAGTAGGCCTAGCGGAATGGGAGATACGCAGTATTTT CASSYPSRPSGMGDTQYF
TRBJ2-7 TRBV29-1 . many TGCAGCGTTGTAGGGGCCAACGGCTACGAGCAGTACTTC CSVVGANGYEQYF
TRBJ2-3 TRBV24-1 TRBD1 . TGTGCCACCAGTGATTCTTCCGACAGGGTCGATACGCAGTATTTT CATSDSSDRVDTQYF
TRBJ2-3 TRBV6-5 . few TGTGCCAGCAGTCCCGACTACGGCACAGATACGCAGTATTTT CASSPDYGTDTQYF
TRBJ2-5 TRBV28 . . TGTGCCAGCACCCTACGGCTGGACCAAGAGACCCAGTACTTC CASTLRLDQETQYF
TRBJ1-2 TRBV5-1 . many TGCGCCAGCAGCTTGGGCCTTGGCTACACCTTC CASSLGLGYTF
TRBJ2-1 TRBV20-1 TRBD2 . TGCAGTGCCAGGACTAGCGGGAGCTCCTACAATGAGCAGTTCTTC CSARTSGSSYNEQFF
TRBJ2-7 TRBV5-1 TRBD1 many TGCGCCAGCAGCTCAAACAGGGGGGAGCAGTACTTC CASSSNRGEQYF
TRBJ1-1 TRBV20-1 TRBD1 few TGCAGTGCGCGGCAGGGGGGACCCAACACTGAAGCTTTCTTT CSARQGGPNTEAFF
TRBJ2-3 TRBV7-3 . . TGTGCCAGCAGCTTAACCCATACTAGCACAGATACGCAGTATTTT CASSLTHTSTDTQYF
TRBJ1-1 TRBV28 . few TGTGCCAGCAGTTACACAGGGTCGCACACTGAAGCTTTCTTT CASSYTGSHTEAFF
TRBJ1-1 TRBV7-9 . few TGTGCCAGCAGCCCACGGGCAGGGACAAGAACTGAAGCTTTCTTT CASSPRAGTRTEAFF
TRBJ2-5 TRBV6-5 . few TGTGCCAGCAGTTACTCCTCCTTCCAAGAGACCCAGTACTTC CASSYSSFQETQYF
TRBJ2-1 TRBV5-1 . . TGCGCCAGCAGCCTGGAAGGGGGTCACCTAGCGCCGAGCTCCTACAATGAGCAGTTCTTC CASSLEGGHLAPSSYNEQFF
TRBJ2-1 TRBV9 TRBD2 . TGTGCCAGCAGCGACGGGATAGGGGGACTAGCGGGAGGGCGAACCTACAATGAGCAGTTCTTC CASSDGIGGLAGGRTYNEQFF
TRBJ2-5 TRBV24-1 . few TGTGCCACCAGTGATCCTCAGAAAGAGACCCAGTACTTC CATSDPQKETQYF
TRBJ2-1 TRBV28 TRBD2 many TGTGCCAGCAGCCTCCTAGCGGGAGGGCTGAATGAGCAGTTCTTC CASSLLAGGLNEQFF
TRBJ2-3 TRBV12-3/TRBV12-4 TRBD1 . TGTGCCAGCAGTTCTTTCCAGGGGGCGCGAAGCACAGATACGCAGTATTTT CASSSFQGARSTDTQYF
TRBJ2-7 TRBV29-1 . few TGCAGCGTTCGGGGGGACAGCTACGAGCAGTACTTC CSVRGDSYEQYF
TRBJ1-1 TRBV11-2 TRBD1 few TGTGCCAGCAGCATTCAGGGGGGGAGCACTGAAGCTTTCTTT CASSIQGGSTEAFF
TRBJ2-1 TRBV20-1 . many TGCAGTGCTAGAGTGCTAGCGAACAATGAGCAGTTCTTC CSARVLANNEQFF
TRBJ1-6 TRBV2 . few TGTGCCAGCAAGCAGGGAGCACCCCTCCACTTT CASKQGAPLHF
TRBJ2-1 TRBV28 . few TGTGCCAGCAGGAGGGACCCCCCGAAGCATGAGCAGTTCTTC CASRRDPPKHEQFF
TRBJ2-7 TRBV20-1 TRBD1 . TGCAGTGCTAGTTACAGGGGTTTCTCCTACGAGCAGTACTTC CSASYRGFSYEQYF
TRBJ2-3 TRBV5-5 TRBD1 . TGTGCCAGCAGCTTGCTGGGACAGGGGCCCGGGACAGATACGCAGTATTTT CASSLLGQGPGTDTQYF
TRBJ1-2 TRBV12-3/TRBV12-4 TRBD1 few TGTGCCAGCAGTGGCCTTGGGACAGGGCCCTATGGCTACACCTTC CASSGLGTGPYGYTF
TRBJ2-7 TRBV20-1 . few TGCAGTGCTAGAGTCGTAGGATCGGCTGCCTACGAGCAGTACTTC CSARVVGSAAYEQYF
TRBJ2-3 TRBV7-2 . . TGTGCCAGCAGCTTAGCTTTGGAGAATACGCAGTATTTT CASSLALENTQYF
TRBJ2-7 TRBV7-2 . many TGTGCCAGCAGCCAGGCCGGGAGCCCCACCTACGAGCAGTACTTC CASSQAGSPTYEQYF
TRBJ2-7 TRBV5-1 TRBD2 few TGCGCCAGCAGCCAAGGGACTAGCGGGCCCTACGAGCAGTACTTC CASSQGTSGPYEQYF
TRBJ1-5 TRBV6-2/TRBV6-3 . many TGTGCCAGCAGTTACAGAAATCAGCCCCAGCATTTT CASSYRNQPQHF
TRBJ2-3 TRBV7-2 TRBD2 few TGTGCCAGCAGCTTAGGGACTAGATTGGACACAGATACGCAGTATTTT CASSLGTRLDTDTQYF
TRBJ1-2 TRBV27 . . TGTGCCAGCAGTTTATATCCGGGAGGGAACTATGGCTACACCTTC CASSLYPGGNYGYTF
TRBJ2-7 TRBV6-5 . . TGTGCCCCCCCCGGTTCCTACGAGCAGTACTTC CAPPGSYEQYF
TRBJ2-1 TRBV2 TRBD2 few TGTGCCAGCAGTGGGTCGGCGGGAGGGATATACAATGAGCAGTTCTTC CASSGSAGGIYNEQFF
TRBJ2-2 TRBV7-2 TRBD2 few TGTGCCAGCAGCTCCGAGGGACTAGCGGGAGCCGGGGAGCTGTTTTTT CASSSEGLAGAGELFF
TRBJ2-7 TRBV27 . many TGTGCCAGCAGCCTAGGTGTGTCCTCCTACGAGCAGTACTTC CASSLGVSSYEQYF
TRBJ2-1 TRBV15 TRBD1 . TGTGCCACCAGCAGGACACACAGGGGGTCCTACAATGAGCAGTTCTTC CATSRTHRGSYNEQFF
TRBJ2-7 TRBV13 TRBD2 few TGTGCCAGCAGCTTATCGGGCGGGAGGCGGGAAGAGCAGTACTTC CASSLSGGRREEQYF
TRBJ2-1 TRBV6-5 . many TGTGCCAGCAGTACCAATAGACTAGCCTACAATGAGCAGTTCTTC CASSTNRLAYNEQFF
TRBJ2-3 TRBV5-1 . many TGCGCCAGCAGCTTGGCGTGGGGGGAAGATACGCAGTATTTT CASSLAWGEDTQYF
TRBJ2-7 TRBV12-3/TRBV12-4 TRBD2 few TGTGCCAGCAGTCCCAGGCGGGAGCATGGGTCCTACGAGCAGTACTTC CASSPRREHGSYEQYF
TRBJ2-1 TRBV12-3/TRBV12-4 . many TGTGCCAGCAGTTACACAGGGATCTCCTACAATGAGCAGTTCTTC CASSYTGISYNEQFF
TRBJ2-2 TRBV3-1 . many TGTGCCAGCAGCCAAGATAGGGAGGCCGGGGAGCTGTTTTTT CASSQDREAGELFF
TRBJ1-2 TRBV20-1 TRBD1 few TGCAGTGCTAGGGACAGGGTCTTCGATGGCTACACCTTC CSARDRVFDGYTF
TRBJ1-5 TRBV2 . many TGTGCCAGCAGCCGGGACATCAATAGCAATCAGCCCCAGCATTTT CASSRDINSNQPQHF
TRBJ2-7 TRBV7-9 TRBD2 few TGTGCCAGCAGCCGTAGCGGGAGGGCAGGCGACGAGCAGTACTTC CASSRSGRAGDEQYF